This record covers a single T cell receptor (beta chain). The data stem from a study of monozygotic twins with cystic fibrosis. CDR1 and CDR2 (germline): MGHDK, SYGVNS. There are 11 residues in the CDR3. V was shortened by 8 bases and J by 2 bases, with 6 bases between the two germline ends. Profiled with immunoSEQ multiplex PCR; TCRdb holds only in-frame clones, not every one. The sample gives around 10,000 clones, around 95% of which show up once; roughly 0.8% is in the top ten. Sequenced: blood. This chain connects TRBV25-1 to TRBJ1-1; D not certain. This clonotype originated in a boy younger than 18 with cystic fibrosis. CDR3 residues: CASQINTEAFF. The CDR3, as DNA: TGTGCCAGCCAAATTAACACTGAAGCTTTCTTT.